A few counts support the clone carrying this TCR beta chain. Its antigen is as yet unknown. Trimming cost V 3 bases and J 3 bases, with 18 bases left between them. Germline-derived CDR1 and CDR2 are MNHEY and SMNVEV (reference sequence). CDR3 size: 17 residues. These data are taken from a study of CD8+ T cells in alopecia areata. Study summary: Administration of oral tofacitinib to treated patients was at 5 to 10 mg twice daily. The investigators scored severity in treated patients by the percentage of affected scalp area. Study findings and constraints: Higher clonality than in normal scalp was seen in lesional scalp, especially alopecia totalis/universalis.

Treatment of the sample: oral pan-JAK inhibitor, 5-10 mg twice daily. Peripheral blood, together with lesional scalp punch biopsies, was collected from alopecia areata patients. RNA, once extracted, was reverse transcribed into cDNA for use as the sequencing template. The data were produced by immunoSEQ multiplex PCR, yet TCRdb's version contains in-frame clones alone and is incomplete. The sample includes around 5,600 clones, roughly 67% of them seen just once. The origin of this receptor is a human donor with alopecia areata. This specimen was skin, taken around week 31, from a patient treated with tofacitinib. The chain links TRBV27 to TRBJ1-5; the D is unclear. The CDR3 here is CASSLVWARPYNQPQHF. CDR3 DNA sequence: TGTGCCAGCAGTTTGGTATGGGCGAGACCTTACAATCAGCCCCAGCATTTT.